The 22 T cell receptor beta chains below come from one sample, sequenced in a study of OX40 agonist ivuxolimab in advanced cancers. TCRdb's table, derived via immunoSEQ multiplex PCR, lists solely in-frame clones and lacks some. The sample consists of fewer than 60,000 clones, over 80% of them appearing once. The sequenced sample was CD4+ or CD8+ T cells sorted from blood, obtained in a trial of the OX40 agonist ivuxolimab. The receptor set was obtained from an adult with an advanced solid tumor such as melanoma, head and neck, liver or kidney cancer.

The V call is TRBV7-2, the J call TRBJ2-3, with TRBD1 matching over 9 bases. Germline V lookup: CDR1 SGHTA, CDR2 FQGNSA. Trimming removed 5 bases from V and 4 bases from J; junction bases left unmatched: 4. The CDR3 totals 14 residues. In nucleotides, the CDR3 is TGTGCCAGCAGCCCCGACAGGGGGTCAGATACGCAGTATTTT. Its translation is CASSPDRGSDTQYF.

The J gene is TRBJ1-5, the V gene TRBV6-4; D unresolved. This CDR3 is 13 amino acids long. Trimming removed 2 bases at V and 4 bases at J, with 6 bases between. CDR1 and CDR2 from the germline V gene are MRHNA and SNTAGT. The chain's CDR3 is CASSDTVNQPQHF. The CDR3 nucleotides read TGTGCCAGCAGTGACACAGTAAATCAGCCCCAGCATTTT.

The chain uses TRBV6-6 and TRBJ1-1; D is undetermined. The CDR3 totals 13 residues. Germline V lookup: CDR1 MNHNY, CDR2 SVGAGI (reference sequence). Trimming pared 5 bases from V and 2 bases from J, leaving 9 bases between. The CDR3 nucleotides read TGTGCCAGCAGTGTGGTGGTTAACACTGAAGCTTTCTTT. Its protein product is CASSVVVNTEAFF.

The chain has TRBV19 and TRBJ1-4, with D perhaps TRBD1 (5 bases). V lost 0 bases to trimming and J lost 13 bases, with 27 bases between them. This CDR3 contains 18 residues. Germline V gene data show CDR1 as LNHDA and CDR2 as SQIVND (reference sequence). Here the CDR3 reads CASSIDVRRRGALHRLFF. The CDR3 DNA is TGTGCCAGTAGTATAGATGTCCGAAGACGAGGGGCCCTTCATAGACTGTTTTTT.

This sequence joins TRBV28 and TRBJ2-4, with a tentative D call TRBD1 (5 bases). V shed 7 bases and J shed 2 bases, with 12 bases lying between them. CDR3 length: 14 amino acids. The germline V gene encodes CDR1 MDHEN and CDR2 SYDVKM. CDR3 protein: CASTLTATKNIQYF. The CDR3 nucleotides read TGTGCCAGCACCTTGACAGCTACCAAAAACATTCAGTACTTC.

This chain uses TRBV14 with TRBJ1-4, with D possibly matching TRBD1 (5 bases). CDR3 size: 13 residues. CDR1 and CDR2 (germline): SGHDN, FVKESK. V lost 4 bases and J lost 5, with 8 bases in between. CDR3 protein: CASSPQGNEKLFF. The CDR3 nucleotides are TGTGCCAGCAGCCCGCAGGGAAATGAAAAACTGTTTTTT.

V usage is TRBV11-2 and J usage is TRBJ2-5, with D possibly being TRBD1 (5 bases). V was pared by 5 bases and J by 3 bases, with 16 bases between. The germline V gene has CDR1 SGHAT and CDR2 FQNNGV. The CDR3 sequence is 15 residues long. In DNA, the CDR3 is TGTGCCAGCAGCCAGGGAAGGTCAGGCAAAGAGACCCAGTACTTC. Amino acid sequence: CASSQGRSGKETQYF.

The chain combines TRBV10-1 with TRBJ2-1; tentative D call: TRBD2 (6 bases). The CDR3 is 15 residues long. The V end was cut by 0 bases, the J end by 10 bases, with 16 bases between. The germline CDR1 and CDR2 sequences are WNHNN and SYGVQD (reference sequence). For the CDR3, the DNA is TGCGCCAGCAGTGAGTCGACTGGAGGGGCTGGGGAGCAGTTCTTC. Amino acids: CASSESTGGAGEQFF.

The J gene is TRBJ1-6, the V gene TRBV5-1, with 9 positions matching TRBD1. Germline-derived CDR1 and CDR2 are SGHRS and YFSETQ. Trimming took 0 bases from V and 7 from J; bases not matched to a gene: 5. This CDR3 is 16 amino acids long. CDR3 residues: CASSLATGGSNSPLHF. CDR3 bases: TGCGCCAGCAGCTTGGCCACAGGGGGCTCCAATTCACCCCTCCACTTT.

This chain uses TRBV5-1 with TRBJ2-2; D unresolved. The germline gives CDR1 SGHRS, CDR2 YFSETQ. This CDR3 region has 16 residues. The germline V and J ends were trimmed by 6 bases and 0 bases, with 15 bases remaining between them. This CDR3 is CASTFEVGANTGELFF. In DNA form, the CDR3 reads TGCGCCAGCACATTCGAGGTAGGCGCGAACACCGGGGAGCTGTTTTTT. The whole variable domain, filled in from reference TRBV5-1 and TRBJ2-2, reads KAGVTQTPRYLIKTRGQQVTLSCSPISGHRSVSWYQQTPGQGLQFLFEYFSETQRNKGNFPGRFSGRQFSNSRSEMNVSTLELGDSALYLCASTFEVGANTGELFFGEGSRLTVL.

This CDR3 is CASSPRQSSYNEQFF. The CDR3 nucleotides read TGTGCCAGCAGCCCGAGACAGAGCTCCTACAATGAGCAGTTCTTC. The J gene is TRBJ2-1, the V gene TRBV7-9, with a tentative D call TRBD1 (5 bases). This CDR3 is built from 15 residues. Trimming cost V 5 bases and J 0 bases, with 11 bases left between them. CDR1 and CDR2 (germline): SEHNR, FQNEAQ (reference sequence). The full variable domain, in which reference TRBV7-9 and TRBJ2-1 provide the parts outside the CDR3, is DTGVSQNPRHKITKRGQNVTFRCDPISEHNRLYWYRQTLGQGPEFLTYFQNEAQLEKSRLLSDRFSAERPKGSFSTLEIQRTEQGDSAMYLCASSPRQSSYNEQFFGPGTRLTVL.

This clone was detected once. The chain links TRBV5-1 to TRBJ2-2; 9 nucleotides line up with TRBD1. CDR3 size: 17 residues. Germline V gives CDR1 SGHRS, CDR2 YFSETQ. With 5 bases clipped from V and 4 bases from J, the junction kept 12 bases outside the gene matches. CDR3 bases: TGCGCCAGCAGTTTAGGAGATGGACAGGGGAGCACCGGGGAGCTGTTTTTT. Its protein is CASSLGDGQGSTGELFF.

As for this clone: This may be a read error, as it is one base from a much larger clone. The rearrangement uses TRBV10-3 and TRBJ1-3; no firm D call. The ends were cut back, 3 bases at V and 0 bases at J, with 3 bases in the middle. Germline CDR1 is ENHRY and CDR2 is SYGVKD. The CDR3 covers 13 residues. In DNA form, the CDR3 reads TGTGCCATCAGTGAAAGCTCTGGAAACACCATATATTTT. It is translated as CAISESSGNTIYF.

The genes are TRBV6-5 and TRBJ1-1; 9 bases fit TRBD1. This CDR3 has 14 residues. V was clipped by 5 bases and J by 8 bases; unmatched bases: 9. Germline loops: CDR1 MNHEY, CDR2 SVGAGI. CDR3 coding DNA: TGTGCCAGCAGTGTGCTACAGGGGGCGTCCGAAGCTTTCTTT. Its translation is CASSVLQGASEAFF.

The chain couples TRBV4-2 to TRBJ1-3; possible D gene TRBD1, 5 bases. V was trimmed by 0 bases and J by 0 bases, leaving 6 bases between them. This CDR3 spans 15 amino acids. CDR1 is LGHNA, CDR2 YNFKEQ, per germline. The chain's CDR3 is CASSQDRVSGNTIYF. CDR3 in DNA: TGTGCCAGCAGCCAAGACAGGGTCTCTGGAAACACCATATATTTT.

The chain joins TRBV5-8 to TRBJ2-1; 9 nucleotides line up with TRBD1. The CDR3 has 16 amino acids. The V gene's germline CDR1 is SGHTS and CDR2 YDEGEE. J was trimmed by 3 bases and V by 3 bases; bases with no gene match: 7. The CDR3 is CASSWTTGGRYNEQFF. The CDR3 nucleotides are TGTGCCAGCAGCTGGACGACAGGGGGTCGCTACAATGAGCAGTTCTTC. Using reference TRBV5-8 and TRBJ2-1 for the parts outside the CDR3, the full variable domain is EAGVTQSPTHLIKTRGQQATLRCSPISGHTSVYWYQQALGLGLQFLLWYDEGEERNRGNFPPRFSGRQFPNYSSELNVNALELEDSALYLCASSWTTGGRYNEQFFGPGTRLTVL.

The genes are TRBV13 and TRBJ1-1; D remains ambiguous. Germline lookup yields CDR1 PRHDT and CDR2 FYEKMQ (reference sequence). The CDR3 has 15 residues. V lost 5 bases and J lost 1, with 14 bases in between. DNA for the CDR3: TGTGCCAGCAGCGAACAACTGAGGCAGAACACTGAAGCTTTCTTT. Encoded protein: CASSEQLRQNTEAFF.

The gene calls are TRBV5-6 and TRBJ1-2; tentatively, D is TRBD1 (5 bases). V was clipped by 3 bases and J by 0 bases, with 9 bases between them. This CDR3 has 14 amino acids. Germline V gives CDR1 SGHDT, CDR2 YYEEEE. The CDR3, as DNA: TGTGCCAGCAGCTCTGACAGCTCTAACTATGGCTACACCTTC. Translated: CASSSDSSNYGYTF.

This sequence joins TRBV5-4 and TRBJ2-5, with 7 bases aligning to TRBD2. V trimming: 3 bases; J trimming: 5 bases; junction bases outside the gene matches: 4. CDR1 is SGHNT and CDR2 is YYREEE in the germline V gene (reference sequence). The CDR3 has 13 residues. This CDR3 is CASSWRTSETQYF. The CDR3 bases are TGTGCCAGCAGCTGGAGGACTAGTGAGACCCAGTACTTC.

The rearrangement uses TRBV6-1 and TRBJ1-5; TRBD1 matches at 8 bases. Trimming removed 6 bases from V and 7 bases from J; junction bases left unmatched: 8. The CDR3 totals 14 residues. Looked up from germline, CDR1 is MNHNS and CDR2 is SASEGT. In DNA, the CDR3 is TGTGCCAGCAGGCCAGGGGGCGCGGTCCAGCCCCAGCATTTT. It encodes CASRPGGAVQPQHF.

This chain joins TRBV28 and TRBJ1-2; D not certain. Germline-derived CDR1 and CDR2 are MDHEN and SYDVKM. V lost 6 bases and J 6 bases, leaving 8 bases between the germline ends. The CDR3 contains 11 residues. This CDR3 is CASRVRNGYTF. CDR3 coding DNA: TGTGCCAGCAGGGTCCGGAATGGCTACACCTTC.

The rearrangement links TRBV6-5 to TRBJ1-1; D is perhaps TRBD1 (6 bases). V lost 0 bases, J lost 8 bases, and 16 bases lay in between. The germline V gene encodes CDR1 MNHEY and CDR2 SVGAGI. CDR3 length: 15 amino acids. The chain's CDR3 is CASSYSLGTSQEAFF. As DNA, the CDR3 is TGTGCCAGCAGTTACTCCTTAGGGACATCCCAGGAAGCTTTCTTT.